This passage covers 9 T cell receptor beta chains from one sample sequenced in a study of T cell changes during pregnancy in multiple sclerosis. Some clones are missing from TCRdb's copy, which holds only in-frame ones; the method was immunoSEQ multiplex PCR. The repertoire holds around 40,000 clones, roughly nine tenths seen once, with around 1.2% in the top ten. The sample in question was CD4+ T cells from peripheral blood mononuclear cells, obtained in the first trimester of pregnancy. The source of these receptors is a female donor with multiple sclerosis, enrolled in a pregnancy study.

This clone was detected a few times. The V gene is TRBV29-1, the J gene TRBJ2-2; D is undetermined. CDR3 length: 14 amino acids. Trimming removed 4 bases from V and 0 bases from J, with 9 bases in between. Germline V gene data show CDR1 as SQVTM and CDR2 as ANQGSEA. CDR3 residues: CSVALVSNTGELFF. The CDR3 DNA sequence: TGCAGCGTTGCTTTAGTATCGAACACCGGGGAGCTGTTTTTT.

CDR3 region: CASSLGRWRVESNEQFF. DNA for the CDR3: TGTGCCAGCAGCTTAGGTCGCTGGCGGGTAGAATCCAATGAGCAGTTCTTC. The chain has TRBV7-9 and TRBJ2-1, with D tentatively TRBD2 (5 bases). The CDR3 contains 17 residues. The germline gives CDR1 SEHNR, CDR2 FQNEAQ (reference sequence). Trimming took off 1 base at V and 6 bases at J, with 19 bases between the two ends.

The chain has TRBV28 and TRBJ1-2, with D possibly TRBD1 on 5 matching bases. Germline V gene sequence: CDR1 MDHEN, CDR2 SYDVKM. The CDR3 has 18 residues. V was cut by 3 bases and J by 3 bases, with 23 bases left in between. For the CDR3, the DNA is TGTGCCAGCAGTTTTCCCCGTTCCTCCAGGGCCTGGGACTATGGCTACACCTTC. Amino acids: CASSFPRSSRAWDYGYTF.

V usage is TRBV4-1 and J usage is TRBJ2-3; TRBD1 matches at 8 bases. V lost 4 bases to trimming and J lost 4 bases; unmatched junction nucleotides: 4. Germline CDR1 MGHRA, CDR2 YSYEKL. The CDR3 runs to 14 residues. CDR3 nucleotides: TGCGCCAGCAGCCCTCAGGGGGCGGCAGATACGCAGTATTTT. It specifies CASSPQGAADTQYF.

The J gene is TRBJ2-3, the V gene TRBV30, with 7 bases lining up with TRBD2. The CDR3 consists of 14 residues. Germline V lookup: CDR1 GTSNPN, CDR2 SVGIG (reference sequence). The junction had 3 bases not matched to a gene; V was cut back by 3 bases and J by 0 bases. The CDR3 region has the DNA TGTGCCTGGAGGAGCGGGATTAGCACAGATACGCAGTATTTT. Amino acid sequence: CAWRSGISTDTQYF. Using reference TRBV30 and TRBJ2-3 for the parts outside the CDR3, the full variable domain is SQTIHQWPATLVQPVGSPLSLECTVEGTSNPNLYWYRQAAGRGLQLLFYSVGIGQISSEVPQNLSASRPQDRQFILSSKKLLLSDSGFYLCAWRSGISTDTQYFGPGTRLTVL.

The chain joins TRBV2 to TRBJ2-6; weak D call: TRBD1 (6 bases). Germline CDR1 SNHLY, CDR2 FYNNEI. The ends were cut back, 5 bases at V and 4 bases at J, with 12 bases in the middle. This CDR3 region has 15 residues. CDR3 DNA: TGTGCCAGCAGTACAGGGCGAGCGGGGGCCAACGTCCTGACTTTC. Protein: CASSTGRAGANVLTF. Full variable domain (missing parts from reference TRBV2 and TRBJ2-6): EPEVTQTPSHQVTQMGQEVILRCVPISNHLYFYWYRQILGQKVEFLVSFYNNEISEKSEIFDDQFSVERPDGSNFTLKIRSTKLEDSAMYFCASSTGRAGANVLTFGAGSRLTVL.

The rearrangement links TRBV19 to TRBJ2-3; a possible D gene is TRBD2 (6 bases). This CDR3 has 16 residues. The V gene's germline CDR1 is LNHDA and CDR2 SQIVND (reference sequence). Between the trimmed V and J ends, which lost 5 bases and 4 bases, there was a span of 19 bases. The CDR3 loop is CASSVGRRDFADTQYF. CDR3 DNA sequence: TGTGCCAGTAGTGTGGGTCGGCGGGACTTCGCAGATACGCAGTATTTT.

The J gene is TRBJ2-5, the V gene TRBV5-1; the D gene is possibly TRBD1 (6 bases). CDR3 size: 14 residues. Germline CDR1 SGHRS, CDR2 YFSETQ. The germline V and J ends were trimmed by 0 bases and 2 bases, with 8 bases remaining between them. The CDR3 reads CASSLGTEQETQYF. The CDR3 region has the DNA TGCGCCAGCAGCTTGGGGACAGAACAAGAGACCCAGTACTTC.

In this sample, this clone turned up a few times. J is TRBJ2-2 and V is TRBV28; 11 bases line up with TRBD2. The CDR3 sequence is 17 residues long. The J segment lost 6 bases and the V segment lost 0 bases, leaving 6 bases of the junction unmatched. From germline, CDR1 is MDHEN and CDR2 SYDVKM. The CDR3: CASSLWGLAGGPGELFF. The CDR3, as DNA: TGTGCCAGCAGTTTATGGGGCCTAGCGGGAGGTCCCGGGGAGCTGTTTTTT.